The 19 T cell receptor beta chains presented below share a single source sample, sequenced in a study of cytomegalovirus exposure and HLA in healthy donors (dated by TCRdb to about 2017). Receptor amplification or capture employed the immunoSEQ multiplex PCR assay. For the multiplex PCR, a mixture combining 60 forward primers for TCR Vbeta segments and 13 reverse primers for TCR Jbeta segments was used. TCRdb took this table from immuneACCESS and kept in-frame rearrangements with V and J called. Such tables lack part of the clones; where checked against another copy, unresolved V genes explain under half of the gap, and the rest is unexplained. Recorded for this sample are 100,000 to 150,000 clones; about 70% of them occurred a single time. The top ten clonotypes cover roughly 7% of the sample. Input material: PBMCs. The receptors were gathered from a male donor in good health and CMV-seronegative.

The chain is built from TRBV6-6 and TRBJ2-1, with D possibly being TRBD2 (6 bases). This CDR3 has 15 amino acids. CDR1 is MNHNY and CDR2 is SVGAGI in the germline V gene (reference sequence). Deletions cut 4 bases from V and 4 bases from J, with 14 bases between. The CDR3 is CASSSEVRGYNEQFF. The CDR3 DNA follows: TGTGCCAGCAGTTCCGAAGTTCGGGGGTACAATGAGCAGTTCTTC.

This chain connects TRBV19 to TRBJ1-5, with 9 nucleotides matching TRBD1. With 4 bases clipped from V and 3 bases from J, the junction kept 16 bases outside the gene matches. Germline V gene data show CDR1 as LNHDA and CDR2 as SQIVND (reference sequence). The CDR3 loop spans 19 amino acids. The CDR3 sequence: CASSTTPSRDRVINQPQHF. CDR3 nucleotides: TGTGCCAGTAGTACGACCCCTTCCCGGGACAGGGTTATCAATCAGCCCCAGCATTTT.

This sequence joins TRBV7-9 and TRBJ2-7; TRBD1 aligns across 7 bases. CDR1 SEHNR and CDR2 FQNEAQ come from the germline V gene (reference sequence). This CDR3 has 14 amino acids. The V and J ends lost 5 bases and 3 bases, in that order; junction bases with no gene match: 7. The CDR3 bases are TGTGCCAGCAGCCCCGCCAGACAGGGCTACGAGCAGTACTTC. The encoded protein is CASSPARQGYEQYF. The full variable domain, completed using reference TRBV7-9 and TRBJ2-7, is DTGVSQNPRHKITKRGQNVTFRCDPISEHNRLYWYRQTLGQGPEFLTYFQNEAQLEKSRLLSDRFSAERPKGSFSTLEIQRTEQGDSAMYLCASSPARQGYEQYFGPGTRLTVT.

This chain connects TRBV7-9 to TRBJ1-1; 8 bases align to TRBD1. The germline CDR1 and CDR2 sequences are SEHNR and FQNEAQ (reference sequence). The CDR3 sequence is 17 residues long. After removal of 5 bases from V and 2 bases from J, the junction contained 13 bases not matched to a gene. This chain's CDR3 is CASSPRIRGLRNTEAFF. The DNA of the CDR3 is TGTGCCAGCAGCCCTCGTATCAGGGGGCTGAGAAACACTGAAGCTTTCTTT.

The sample holds one count of this clone. The junction shows a germline mismatch at one end, possibly a read error. The chain combines TRBV7-9 with TRBJ2-7, with D possibly TRBD1 on 6 matching bases. The CDR3 has 12 residues. The germline gives CDR1 SEHNR, CDR2 FQNEAQ (reference sequence). The CDR3 coding sequence is TGTTCCAGCAGCCCCTGGACAGACGAGCAGTACTTC. Translating it yields CSSSPWTDEQYF.

This chain connects TRBV19 to TRBJ2-5; 10 bases line up with TRBD2. Trimming cost V 5 bases and J 1 base; bases outside gene matches: 1. CDR1 LNHDA and CDR2 SQIVND come from the germline V gene (reference sequence). This CDR3 is 14 amino acids long. The CDR3 loop reads CASSPSGGQETQYF. CDR3 in DNA: TGTGCCAGTAGTCCTAGCGGGGGCCAAGAGACCCAGTACTTC.

Details on this clone: The junction departs from the called germline gene at one end, perhaps through a read error. CDR3 sequence (DNA): TGTGCCAGCAGCAGGGGCCCTCCCCCCTACAATGGGCAGTTCTTC. It codes for CASSRGPPPYNGQFF. This rearrangement joins TRBV7-6 to TRBJ2-1; tentatively, D is TRBD1 (5 bases). Germline V gives CDR1 SGHVS, CDR2 FNYEAQ. The CDR3 contains 15 residues.

The CDR3 DNA follows: TGTGCCAGCACTTCGCACAGAAACTACGAGCAGTACTTC. Residues: CASTSHRNYEQYF. This chain joins TRBV2 and TRBJ2-7, with D unclear. Germline assignment: CDR1 SNHLY and CDR2 FYNNEI. The germline V and J ends were trimmed by 7 bases and 3 bases, with 13 bases remaining between them. The CDR3 extends over 13 amino acids.

In this sample, this clone turned up a few times. This chain uses TRBV19 with TRBJ1-2; the match to TRBD1 covers 8 bases. The length of the CDR3 is 13 residues. CDR1 LNHDA and CDR2 SQIVND come from the germline V gene (reference sequence). V lost 5 bases to trimming and J lost 4 bases; unmatched junction nucleotides: 3. The CDR3 coding sequence is TGTGCCAGTAGTCCCGACAGGGGCTATGGCTACACCTTC. Protein sequence: CASSPDRGYGYTF.

The chain links TRBV18 to TRBJ2-4; 8 nucleotides match TRBD1. Germline lookup yields CDR1 KGHSH and CDR2 LQKENI. The ends lost 3 bases at V and 8 bases at J; junction bases unmatched: 9. This CDR3 comprises 15 residues. In nucleotides, the CDR3 is TGTGCCAGCTCACCCCGGAGGACAGGGCTGGACATTCAGTACTTC. The encoded protein is CASSPRRTGLDIQYF.

The chain combines TRBV15 with TRBJ1-5; tentatively, D is TRBD1 (5 bases). Trimming removed 1 base at V and 6 bases at J, with 19 bases between. There are 17 residues in the CDR3. Germline lookup yields CDR1 LNHNV and CDR2 YYDKDF (reference sequence). Here the CDR3 reads CATSRVSGHSLGQPQHF. The CDR3 nucleotides read TGTGCCACCAGCAGAGTTTCAGGGCACTCACTGGGTCAGCCCCAGCATTTT.

CDR3 protein: CSVARGLNEKLFF. The CDR3 bases are TGCAGCGTTGCCAGGGGGCTAAATGAAAAACTGTTTTTT. The chain combines TRBV29-1 with TRBJ1-4, with 8 positions matching TRBD1. The CDR3 runs to 13 residues. CDR1 and CDR2 (germline): SQVTM, ANQGSEA. V shed 4 bases and J 5 bases; nucleotides not matched to a gene: 3.

This clone has a single count. The J gene is TRBJ1-1, the V gene TRBV29-1, with 7 positions matching TRBD1. This CDR3 is built from 16 residues. Germline loops: CDR1 SQVTM, CDR2 ANQGSEA. Trimming at V came to 6 bases and at J to 0 bases, leaving 13 bases not matched to a gene. CDR3 region: CSVENEPGQMNTEAFF. The CDR3 DNA reads TGCAGCGTCGAGAATGAACCGGGACAGATGAACACTGAAGCTTTCTTT.

The chain uses TRBV7-6 and TRBJ2-3, with D possibly TRBD2 on 5 matching bases. Trimming cost V 6 bases and J 4 bases, with 14 bases left between them. From germline, CDR1 is SGHVS and CDR2 FNYEAQ. The CDR3 sequence is 14 residues long. The CDR3 nucleotides read TGTGCCAGCAGTATCAGAGGAGGATCAGATACGCAGTATTTT. This translates into CASSIRGGSDTQYF.

The chain couples TRBV7-9 to TRBJ1-2; D gene ambiguous. The CDR3 is 11 amino acids. Per the germline V gene, CDR1 is SEHNR and CDR2 is FQNEAQ (reference sequence). V was shortened by 8 bases and J by 7 bases, with 11 bases between the two germline ends. CDR3 in amino acids: CASGVVGGYTF. As DNA, the CDR3 is TGTGCCAGCGGAGTCGTAGGTGGCTACACCTTC.

This clone was observed a few times. The chain uses TRBV30 and TRBJ1-4; 12 nucleotides align to TRBD1. Germline V gives CDR1 GTSNPN, CDR2 SVGIG (reference sequence). V shed 0 bases and J 7 bases; nucleotides not matched to a gene: 3. This CDR3 is 15 amino acids long. CDR3 residues: CAWSVGTGGSEKLFF. The CDR3, as DNA: TGTGCCTGGAGTGTAGGGACAGGGGGCAGTGAAAAACTGTTTTTT.

This chain joins TRBV9 and TRBJ1-1; D remains ambiguous. This CDR3 has 15 residues. Trimming left V 3 bases short and J 4 bases short, with 16 bases between. Germline CDR1 is SGDLS and CDR2 is YYNGEE. CDR3 sequence reads: CASSELPHEGTEAFF. The CDR3 bases are TGTGCCAGCAGCGAACTCCCTCATGAGGGCACTGAAGCTTTCTTT.

The rearrangement joins TRBV19 to TRBJ1-2; no clear D. CDR1 and CDR2 (germline): LNHDA, SQIVND (reference sequence). V was pared by 8 bases and J by 2 bases, with 12 bases between. CDR3 size: 13 residues. The CDR3 DNA reads as TGTGCCAGTGCGCCGTGGGCGAACTATGGCTACACCTTC. Its translation: CASAPWANYGYTF.

This clone was observed a single time. This chain connects TRBV7-6 to TRBJ2-3, with TRBD1 matching 8 bases. V was pared by 5 bases and J by 3 bases, with 4 bases of the junction left unmatched. The germline CDR1 and CDR2 sequences are SGHVS and FNYEAQ. CDR3 length: 14 amino acids. CDR3 coding DNA: TGTGCCAGCAGCACAGGACAGGGTACAGATACGCAGTATTTT. It specifies CASSTGQGTDTQYF.